A single sample is the source of the 16 T cell receptor beta chains below, sequenced in a study of blood T cell repertoires in COVID-19. Repertoires were generated with immunoSEQ multiplex PCR, while TCRdb's copy carries only in-frame clones and drops some. This table has around 94,000 clones, roughly 85% appearing once. The sequenced sample was peripheral blood. These receptors all come from a man aged 45-60 years with active COVID-19.

The table lists this clone with a few counts. CDR3 region: CASRPGTGAYGYTF. CDR3 in DNA: TGTGCCAGCAGGCCCGGGACAGGGGCCTATGGCTACACCTTC. V gene TRBV9 combines with J gene TRBJ1-2; 10 bases align to TRBD1. The CDR3 is made up of 14 amino acids. Per germline, CDR1 SGDLS and CDR2 YYNGEE. Losses at the gene ends were 5 bases for V and 4 bases for J; bases not matched to a gene: 5. The entire variable domain, with the rest obtained from reference TRBV9 and TRBJ1-2, is as follows: DSGVTQTPKHLITATGQRVTLRCSPRSGDLSVYWYQQSLDQGLQFLIQYYNGEERAKGNILERFSAQQFPDLHSELNLSSLELGDSALYFCASRPGTGAYGYTFGSGTRLTVV.

This clone was observed many times. The V and J genes are TRBV7-9 and TRBJ2-1; weak D call: TRBD1 (5 bases). Deletions cut 0 bases from V and 4 bases from J, with 16 bases between. The CDR3 runs to 17 residues. Germline CDR1 reads SEHNR; CDR2 reads FQNEAQ (reference sequence). The CDR3 loop is CASSLAQGFSPYNEQFF. As DNA, the CDR3 is TGTGCCAGCAGCTTAGCCCAGGGTTTCTCTCCATACAATGAGCAGTTCTTC.

V is TRBV7-7 and J is TRBJ1-3; no clear D. Trimming took 2 bases from V and 1 from J, leaving 6 bases between them. Germline V gene sequence: CDR1 SSHAT, CDR2 FNYEAQ (reference sequence). The CDR3 is made up of 14 amino acids. The CDR3 is CASSLSGSGNTIYF. The CDR3 DNA reads as TGTGCCAGCAGCTTATCGGGTTCTGGAAACACCATATATTTT.

This sequence joins TRBV15 and TRBJ2-3; possibly TRBD2 for D (5 bases). The V end lost 5 bases, the J end lost 3 bases, and 15 bases lay between the germline ends. The CDR3 consists of 15 residues. The germline V gene has CDR1 LNHNV and CDR2 YYDKDF (reference sequence). CDR3 residues: CATSRRRVGTDTQYF. CDR3 coding DNA: TGTGCCACCAGCCGACGGCGGGTGGGAACAGATACGCAGTATTTT. The whole variable domain, filled in from reference TRBV15 and TRBJ2-3, reads DAMVIQNPRYQVTQFGKPVTLSCSQTLNHNVMYWYQQKSSQAPKLLFHYYDKDFNNEADTPDNFQSRRPNTSFCFLDIRSPGLGDTAMYLCATSRRRVGTDTQYFGPGTRLTVL.

V usage is TRBV12-3 or TRBV12-4 and J usage is TRBJ2-5; unclear D gene. The CDR3 loop spans 13 amino acids. V lost 3 bases to trimming and J lost 1 base, with 6 bases between them. CDR3 in amino acids: CASSFEFQETQYF. The CDR3 coding sequence is TGTGCCAGCAGTTTTGAGTTCCAAGAGACCCAGTACTTC.

The chain carries TRBV27 and TRBJ2-7; D is undetermined. This CDR3 has 13 residues. V dropped 8 bases and J dropped 2 bases, with 13 bases sitting between them. Germline lookup yields CDR1 MNHEY and CDR2 SMNVEV (reference sequence). This CDR3 reads CASSLPGAYEQYF. In DNA form, the CDR3 reads TGTGCCAGCTCCCTTCCCGGAGCCTACGAGCAGTACTTC.

The chain uses TRBV7-2 and TRBJ1-2; no clear D gene. There are 15 residues in the CDR3. The V end was cut by 1 base, the J end by 2 bases, with 11 bases between. Germline V gene data show CDR1 as SGHTA and CDR2 as FQGNSA. DNA of the CDR3: TGTGCCAGCAGCTTAGTCGGGTTGGTCAACTATGGCTACACCTTC. Its protein is CASSLVGLVNYGYTF.

The chain is built from TRBV2 and TRBJ2-5, with 8 positions matching TRBD1. CDR3 size: 15 residues. V gave up 7 bases and J gave up 2 bases; unmatched junction bases: 9. CDR1 SNHLY and CDR2 FYNNEI come from the germline V gene. In nucleotides, the CDR3 is TGTGCCAGCACTTACCTCAGGGGGCCTCAAGAGACCCAGTACTTC. Residues: CASTYLRGPQETQYF.

The chain recombines TRBV5-4 with TRBJ2-1; 8 nucleotides agree with TRBD2. The V gene end was trimmed by 7 bases and the J gene end by 6 bases; junction bases not matched to a gene: 15. CDR3 length equals 16 residues. Germline CDR1 reads SGHNT; CDR2 reads YYREEE (reference sequence). CDR3 protein: CASSPGGGGGFNEQFF. CDR3 coding DNA: TGTGCCAGCTCCCCCGGGGGTGGCGGGGGGTTCAATGAGCAGTTCTTC. The whole variable domain, remainder taken from reference TRBV5-4 and TRBJ2-1, is ETGVTQSPTHLIKTRGQQVTLRCSSQSGHNTVSWYQQALGQGPQFIFQYYREEENGRGNFPPRFSGLQFPNYSSELNVNALELDDSALYLCASSPGGGGGFNEQFFGPGTRLTVL.

The chain is built from TRBV7-2 and TRBJ2-7; unclear D gene. V dropped 2 bases and J dropped 2 bases, with 16 bases sitting between them. This CDR3 region has 16 residues. Per the germline V gene, CDR1 is SGHTA and CDR2 is FQGNSA. The CDR3 DNA follows: TGTGCCAGCAGCTTAAGGCAGGCCCACTCCCCCTACGAGCAGTACTTC. As protein: CASSLRQAHSPYEQYF.

J is TRBJ1-5 and V is TRBV19; 11 positions agree with TRBD1. The CDR3 has 15 residues. Germline CDR1 LNHDA, CDR2 SQIVND (reference sequence). V gave up 4 bases and J gave up 9 bases; unmatched junction bases: 8. The CDR3 coding sequence is TGTGCCAGTAGTACTCGGACAGGGGGCTTCTCGCCCCAGCATTTT. It codes for CASSTRTGGFSPQHF.

This chain joins TRBV3-1 (or the pseudogene TRBV3-2) and TRBJ1-2; no clear D gene. Trimming removed 4 bases from V and 4 bases from J, with 19 bases in between. CDR3 size: 16 residues. Germline CDR1 is LGHDT and CDR2 is YNNKEL (reference sequence). The chain's CDR3 is CASSPDNPGSSYGYTF. In DNA form, the CDR3 reads TGTGCCAGCAGCCCGGATAATCCCGGGTCATCCTATGGCTACACCTTC.

J is TRBJ1-5 and V is TRBV2; weak D call: TRBD1 (5 bases). This CDR3 has 15 residues. V was clipped by 7 bases and J by 1 base, with 14 bases between them. Germline V CDR1 and CDR2: SNHLY, FYNNEI. The CDR3 is CASTYSGLSNQPQHF. CDR3 nucleotides: TGTGCCAGCACTTATTCAGGGTTGAGCAATCAGCCCCAGCATTTT.

J is TRBJ2-5 and V is TRBV7-2, with D possibly matching TRBD1 (5 bases). This CDR3 spans 15 amino acids. CDR1 SGHTA and CDR2 FQGNSA come from the germline V gene. Trimming cost V 5 bases and J 2 bases, with 15 bases left between them. CDR3 amino acids: CASSQIGVAQETQYF. In DNA, the CDR3 is TGTGCCAGCAGCCAGATAGGGGTCGCTCAAGAGACCCAGTACTTC.

The rearrangement joins TRBV6-6 to TRBJ1-5; perhaps TRBD1 as D (5 bases). Germline V gene sequence: CDR1 MNHNY, CDR2 SVGAGI (reference sequence). This CDR3 spans 14 amino acids. Trimming stripped 8 bases from V and 1 base from J, with 12 bases between. CDR3 sequence: CASGGAGSNQPQHF. The CDR3, as DNA: TGTGCCAGCGGCGGGGCAGGGAGCAATCAGCCCCAGCATTTT.

This rearrangement joins TRBV7-8 to TRBJ2-5; TRBD2 matches at 8 bases. The CDR3 spans 15 residues. The germline CDR1 and CDR2 sequences are SGHVS and FQNEAQ. V lost 2 bases, J lost 4 bases, and 6 bases stayed unmatched. CDR3 DNA: TGTGCCAGCAGCTTAAGCGGGGGCTTGCGAGAGACCCAGTACTTC. Translated: CASSLSGGLRETQYF.